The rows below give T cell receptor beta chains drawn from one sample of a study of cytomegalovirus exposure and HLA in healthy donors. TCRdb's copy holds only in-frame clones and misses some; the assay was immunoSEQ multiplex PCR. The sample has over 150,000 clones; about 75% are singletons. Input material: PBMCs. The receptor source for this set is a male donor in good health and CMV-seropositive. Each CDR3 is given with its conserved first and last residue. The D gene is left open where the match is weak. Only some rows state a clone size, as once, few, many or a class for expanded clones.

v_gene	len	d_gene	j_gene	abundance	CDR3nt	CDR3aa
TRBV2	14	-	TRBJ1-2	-	TGTGCCAGCCGAATGTCCGGGACTGTCTATGGCTACACCTTC	CASRMSGTVYGYTF
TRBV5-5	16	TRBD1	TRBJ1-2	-	TGTGCCAGCAGCTCTTGGACAGGAGGTTCCGGTGAGGGCTACACCTTC	CASSSWTGGSGEGYTF
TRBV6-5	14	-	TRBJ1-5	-	TGTGCCAGCAGTTACTCGACGGGATATCAGCCCCAGCATTTT	CASSYSTGYQPQHF
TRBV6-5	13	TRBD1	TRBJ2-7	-	TGTGCCAGCAGTTCTGAGAGGGGGCTCGAGCAGTACTTC	CASSSERGLEQYF
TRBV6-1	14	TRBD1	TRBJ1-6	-	TGTGCCAGCAGCGTAAGGGACAGCAATTCACCCCTCCACTTT	CASSVRDSNSPLHF
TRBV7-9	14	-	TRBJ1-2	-	TGTGCCAGCAGCCCCATAGCAGGGTATCATGGCTACACCTTC	CASSPIAGYHGYTF
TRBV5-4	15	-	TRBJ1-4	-	TGTGCCAGCAGCTCGTCAAGTCTGCTAGGTGAAAAACTGTTTTTT	CASSSSSLLGEKLFF
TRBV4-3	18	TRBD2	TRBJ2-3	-	TGCGCCAGCAGCCAAGATCTTATCTCGGGGGGGCCTAAGGATACGCAGTATTTT	CASSQDLISGGPKDTQYF
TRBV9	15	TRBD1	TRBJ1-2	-	TGTGCCAGCAGCGACGCAGGGGGACAGATCTATGGCTACACCTTC	CASSDAGGQIYGYTF
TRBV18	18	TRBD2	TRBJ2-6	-	TGTGCCAGCTCACCATATGGGGGGGACCCCTCGGGGGCCAACGTCCTGACTTTC	CASSPYGGDPSGANVLTF
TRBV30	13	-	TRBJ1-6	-	TGTGCCTGGAGTACACAGAATAATTCACCCCTCCACTTT	CAWSTQNNSPLHF
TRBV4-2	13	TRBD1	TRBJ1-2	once	TGTGCCAGCAGCCTGGGGACAGGTAATGGCTACACCTTC	CASSLGTGNGYTF
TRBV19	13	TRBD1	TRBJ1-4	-	TGTGCCAGTAAGGACAGGGGAGGGGAAAAACTGTTTTTT	CASKDRGGEKLFF
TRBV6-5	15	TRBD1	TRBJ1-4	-	TGTGCCAGCAGCACAGGGGGCGCATCTAATGAAAAACTGTTTTTT	CASSTGGASNEKLFF
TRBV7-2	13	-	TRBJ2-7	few	TGTGCCAGCAGCCAAATGGAGGGGTACGAGCAGTACTTC	CASSQMEGYEQYF
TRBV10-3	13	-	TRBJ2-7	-	TGTGCCACCCGCACTAGGGCGGATTACGAGCAGTACTTC	CATRTRADYEQYF
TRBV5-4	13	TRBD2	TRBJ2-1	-	TGTGCCGGCCGGCGGGGGGGTTACAATGAGCAGTTCTTC	CAGRRGGYNEQFF
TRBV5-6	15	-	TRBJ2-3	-	TGTGCCAGCGTTAGTGTGGGGACTAGCACAGATACGCAGTATTTT	CASVSVGTSTDTQYF
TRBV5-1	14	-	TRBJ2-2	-	TGCGCCAGCAGCGTGCCCCAGGGGTCCGGGGAGCTGTTTTTT	CASSVPQGSGELFF
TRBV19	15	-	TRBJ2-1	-	TGTGCCAGTAGTATCGCCCGGGAGTCCTACAATGAGCAGTTCTTC	CASSIARESYNEQFF
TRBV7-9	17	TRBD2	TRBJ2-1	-	TGTGCCAGCAGCTTAGTCGGGGGGACTAGCGCTATTAATGAGCAGTTCTTC	CASSLVGGTSAINEQFF
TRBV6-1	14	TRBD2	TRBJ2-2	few	TGTGCCAGCTCTAAGGGAGGGTACACCGGGGAGCTGTTTTTT	CASSKGGYTGELFF
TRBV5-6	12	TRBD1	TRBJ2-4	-	TGTGCCAGCAGCTTAGAGGACAGGGCTCGGTACTTC	CASSLEDRARYF
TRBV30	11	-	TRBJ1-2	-	TGTGCCTGGAGCGCGGGCGCCTTCTGGACCTTC	CAWSAGAFWTF
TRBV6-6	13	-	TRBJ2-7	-	TGTGCCAGCAGCCACCGGGTCACCTACGAGCAGTACTTC	CASSHRVTYEQYF
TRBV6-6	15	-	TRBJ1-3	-	TGTGCCAGCAGTATTTTTACAGGGTTTGGAAACACCATATATTTT	CASSIFTGFGNTIYF
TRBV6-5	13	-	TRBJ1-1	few	TGTGCCAGCTGCAGGGCCCCGAACACTGAAGCTTTCTTT	CASCRAPNTEAFF
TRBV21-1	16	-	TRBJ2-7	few	TGTGCCAGCAGCAAAGAGCGAGGGGGACAGGGTTACGAGCAGTACTTC	CASSKERGGQGYEQYF
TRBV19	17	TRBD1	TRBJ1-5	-	TGTGCCAGTAGTATATGGGGGACAGGGGGTAGCAATCAGCCCCAGCATTTT	CASSIWGTGGSNQPQHF
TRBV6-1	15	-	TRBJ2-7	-	TGTGCCAGCAGTGAAGCGCTGACTTCCTCCTACGAGCAGTACTTC	CASSEALTSSYEQYF
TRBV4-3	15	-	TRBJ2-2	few	TGCGCCAGCAGCCATGAAGGGGACTACACCGGGGAGCTGTTTTTT	CASSHEGDYTGELFF
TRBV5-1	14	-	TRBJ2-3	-	TGCGCCAGCAGCACGTATAGTAGCACAGATACGCAGTATTTT	CASSTYSSTDTQYF
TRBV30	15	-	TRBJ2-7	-	TGTGCCTGGAGTGGAGGCGGGGCAGGGGGCTACGAGCAGTACTTC	CAWSGGGAGGYEQYF
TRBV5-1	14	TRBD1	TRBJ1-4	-	TGCGCCAGCAGCTTTCAGGGGGCTAGGGAAAAACTGTTTTTT	CASSFQGAREKLFF